One T cell receptor beta chain is described in this entry. The sample is drawn from a study of blood T cell repertoires in COVID-19. Authors' processing steps: Nucleated cell number was recorded as an estimate derived from reference gene primer amplification. The repertoire was sequenced with immunoSEQ multiplex PCR; TCRdb's copy has only in-frame clones and lacks some. V, J and clone size derive from that table, while D and trimming were established from the DNA sequence. Of about 68,000 clones listed, about 91% are singletons. The ends were cut back, 5 bases at V and 0 bases at J, with 11 bases in the middle. CDR1 is SGHTA, CDR2 FQGNSA, per germline. This CDR3 is built from 14 residues.

The chain carries TRBV7-2 and TRBJ2-7; the D is unclear. Sequencing was performed on peripheral blood. This sequence was found in a man in his forties with COVID-19, enrolled during active disease. Here the CDR3 DNA reads TGTGCCAGCAGCCTTGACATGGCCTCCTACGAGCAGTACTTC. It codes for CASSLDMASYEQYF.